Sequencing of this T cell receptor (beta chain) was carried out in a study of shared clonotypes between healthy human individuals. Original data processing: Filtering differed because ImmunoSEQ produced junction-only sequences that carried no quality scores. Data came from immunoSEQ multiplex PCR; TCRdb stores just in-frame clones and leaves some out. For V, J and clone size, that table is used; D and trimming come from the DNA. The sample records approximately 2.3 million clones, roughly 93% being singletons. General study results and limits: Deeper or shallower sequencing was expected to change how clonotypes are shared among donors. Incompleteness in sorted-subset sequencing, despite large depth, was shown by rarefaction.

Comments on this clone: What it recognizes is unknown.

CD4+ cells were split into CD45RA+ naive and CD45RA-negative memory subsets. The CDR3 sequence is 15 residues long. V gave up 4 bases and J gave up 7 bases; unmatched junction bases: 7. Germline CDR1 LGHNA, CDR2 YSLEER. The specimen was naive CD4+ T cells from PBMCs. Subset here: CD45RA+ positively selected. The chain links TRBV4-3 to TRBJ2-5, with 12 bases that match TRBD1. This clonotype was obtained from a man between 18 and 35 years old in good health. Some clones in this sample may be carry-over from other donors' samples. The CDR3 region has the DNA TGCGCCAGCAGCCTCGGGACAGGGGGCGGGGGGACCCAGTACTTC. This translates into CASSLGTGGGGTQYF.